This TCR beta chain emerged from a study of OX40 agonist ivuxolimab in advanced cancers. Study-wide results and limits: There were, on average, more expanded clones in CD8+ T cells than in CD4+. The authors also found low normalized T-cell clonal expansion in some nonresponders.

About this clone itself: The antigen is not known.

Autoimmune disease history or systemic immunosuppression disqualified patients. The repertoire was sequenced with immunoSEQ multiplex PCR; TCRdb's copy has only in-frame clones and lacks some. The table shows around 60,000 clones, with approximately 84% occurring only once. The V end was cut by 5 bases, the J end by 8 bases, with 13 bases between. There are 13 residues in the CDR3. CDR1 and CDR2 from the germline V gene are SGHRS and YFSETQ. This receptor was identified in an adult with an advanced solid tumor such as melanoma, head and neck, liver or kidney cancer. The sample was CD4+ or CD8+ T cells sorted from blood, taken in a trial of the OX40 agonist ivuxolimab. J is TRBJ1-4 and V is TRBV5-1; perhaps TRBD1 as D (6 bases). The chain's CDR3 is CASSRGAEEKLFF. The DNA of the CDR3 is TGCGCCAGCAGTCGGGGGGCGGAAGAAAAACTGTTTTTT.